Listed here is a single T cell receptor beta chain. Its antigen is currently unknown. Germline CDR1 and CDR2: SGHAT and FQNNGV. The CDR3 consists of 14 residues. With V trimmed by 1 base and J by 3 bases, 3 bases remained unmatched. This specimen belongs to a study of OX40 agonist ivuxolimab in advanced cancers. The wider study: At 82.7% male, the cohort had a mean age of about 60 years, ranging from 23 to 79. Three patients had partial responses: one hepatocellular carcinoma, two cutaneous melanoma.

Profiled with immunoSEQ multiplex PCR; TCRdb holds only in-frame clones, not every one. The sample lists about 58,000 clones, 75% to 90% seen once, with approximately 0.7% in the top ten. Study-level findings and limits: Clonal expansion in partial responders at 0.1-3.0 mg/kg ranked among the lowest.

Specimen: CD4+ or CD8+ T cells sorted from blood, collected in a trial of the OX40 agonist ivuxolimab. This clonotype was obtained from an adult with an advanced solid tumor such as melanoma, head and neck, liver or kidney cancer. The chain employs TRBV11-2 and TRBJ2-7; 7 nucleotides line up with TRBD1. Written as DNA, the CDR3 is TGTGCCAGCAGCTTAGCCCCAGGGGGCTACGAGCAGTACTTC. It specifies CASSLAPGGYEQYF.